Following are 16 T cell receptor beta chains from one sample sequenced in a study of blood T cell repertoires in COVID-19. Here immunoSEQ multiplex PCR was the method, and the copy in TCRdb shows in-frame clones only, minus some. The sample holds around 200,000 clones, approximately 80% seen once. The source material was peripheral blood. Receptors were obtained from a woman of 80 years or more with acute or convalescent COVID-19.

The chain employs TRBV29-1 and TRBJ2-5; a weak D match, TRBD2 (6 bases). V was shortened by 4 bases and J by 6 bases, with 21 bases between the two germline ends. CDR3 length: 15 residues. CDR1 is SQVTM and CDR2 is ANQGSEA in the germline V gene. The CDR3 region is CSVVGGSRVGQTQYF. In nucleotides, the CDR3 is TGCAGCGTTGTAGGAGGGAGCAGGGTGGGGCAGACCCAGTACTTC.

This clone was detected only a few times. The rearrangement links TRBV28 to TRBJ2-7, with D perhaps TRBD2 (7 bases). V lost 6 bases to trimming and J lost 6 bases, with 15 bases between them. This CDR3 is 13 amino acids long. Looked up from germline, CDR1 is MDHEN and CDR2 is SYDVKM. CDR3 residues: CASRLQGGSEQYF. CDR3 sequence (DNA): TGTGCCAGCAGGCTACAGGGCGGGAGCGAGCAGTACTTC.

This clone was found once. The rearrangement links TRBV18 to TRBJ2-7, with 8 nucleotides matching TRBD1. CDR1 and CDR2 (germline): KGHSH, LQKENI. The CDR3 is 15 residues long. After removal of 5 bases from V and 1 base from J, the junction contained 7 bases not matched to a gene. The CDR3 DNA is TGTGCCAGCTCATCAAGACAGGGGAATTCCTACGAGCAGTACTTC. Residues: CASSSRQGNSYEQYF.

The J gene is TRBJ2-2, the V gene TRBV28; D is unresolved. Germline CDR1 and CDR2: MDHEN and SYDVKM. This CDR3 is built from 13 residues. The germline V and J ends were trimmed by 2 bases and 3 bases, with 4 bases remaining between them. Here the CDR3 reads CASSLGHTGELFF. CDR3 coding DNA: TGTGCCAGCAGTTTAGGCCACACCGGGGAGCTGTTTTTT. Full variable domain (missing parts from reference TRBV28 and TRBJ2-2): DVKVTQSSRYLVKRTGEKVFLECVQDMDHENMFWYRQDPGLGLRLIYFSYDVKMKEKGDIPEGYSVSREKKERFSLILESASTNQTSMYLCASSLGHTGELFFGEGSRLTVL.

This clone was detected only a few times. The chain recombines TRBV5-6 with TRBJ2-3; possibly TRBD1 for D (6 bases). The CDR3 covers 13 residues. Germline V gene data show CDR1 as SGHDT and CDR2 as YYEEEE. V was shortened by 0 bases and J by 4 bases, with 6 bases between the two germline ends. The CDR3 region is CASSLGGPDTQYF. The CDR3 DNA is TGTGCCAGCAGCTTGGGGGGGCCAGATACGCAGTATTTT. The entire variable domain, with the rest obtained from reference TRBV5-6 and TRBJ2-3, is as follows: DAGVTQSPTHLIKTRGQQVTLRCSPKSGHDTVSWYQQALGQGPQFIFQYYEEEERQRGNFPDRFSGHQFPNYSSELNVNALLLGDSALYLCASSLGGPDTQYFGPGTRLTVL.

The chain is built from TRBV6-5 and TRBJ2-7; TRBD1 aligns across 7 bases. Per germline, CDR1 MNHEY and CDR2 SVGAGI. The CDR3 is 15 amino acids. Losses at the gene ends were 6 bases for V and 3 bases for J; bases not matched to a gene: 11. The DNA of the CDR3 is TGTGCCAGCAGGGTAGGGGGCACGCTGTACTACGAGCAGTACTTC. This codes for CASRVGGTLYYEQYF.

The chain joins TRBV4-3 to TRBJ2-2, with D possibly TRBD2 on 6 matching bases. This CDR3 is built from 17 residues. Germline V gene lookup returns CDR1 LGHNA and CDR2 YSLEER. V shed 0 bases and J shed 2 bases, with 13 bases lying between them. CDR3 in DNA: TGCGCCAGCAGCCAAGATTACAGCGGGCAAAACACCGGGGAGCTGTTTTTT. It codes for CASSQDYSGQNTGELFF.

This chain uses TRBV5-8 with TRBJ1-5, with D possibly matching TRBD1 (5 bases). CDR3 length equals 15 residues. Trimming removed 0 bases from V and 5 bases from J, with 12 bases in between. The germline CDR1 and CDR2 sequences are SGHTS and YDEGEE. DNA for the CDR3: TGTGCCAGCAGCTTGGGTGTGTCGGGGGATCAGCCCCAGCATTTT. Translation gives CASSLGVSGDQPQHF.

The V call is TRBV18, the J call TRBJ1-6; D not resolved. Trimming cost V 0 bases and J 8 bases, with 11 bases left between them. Germline CDR1 KGHSH, CDR2 LQKENI. The CDR3 spans 15 residues. The CDR3 DNA reads TGTGCCAGCTCACCACCGCTCGGGGTAGATTCACCCCTCCACTTT. Its translation: CASSPPLGVDSPLHF.

This sequence joins TRBV3-1 (or the pseudogene TRBV3-2) and TRBJ1-5, with D uncertain. The CDR3 runs 14 residues. The V gene's germline CDR1 is LGHDT and CDR2 YNNKEL (reference sequence). V shed 1 base and J shed 3 bases, with 7 bases lying between them. The CDR3 is CASSQAGHNQPQHF. CDR3 sequence (DNA): TGTGCCAGCAGCCAAGCAGGTCACAATCAGCCCCAGCATTTT.

CDR3 nucleotide sequence: TGTGCCAGCAGTGAAAGCCCGGCGGGCACTGAAGCTTTCTTT. Translating gives CASSESPAGTEAFF. V gene TRBV2 combines with J gene TRBJ1-1; D remains unclear. The V and J ends lost 2 bases and 4 bases respectively, with 11 bases between them. The CDR3 is 14 amino acids. Germline assignment: CDR1 SNHLY and CDR2 FYNNEI.

The gene calls are TRBV30 and TRBJ2-3; 10 bases agree with TRBD1. V shed 8 bases and J 2 bases; nucleotides not matched to a gene: 7. Germline loops: CDR1 GTSNPN, CDR2 SVGIG (reference sequence). The CDR3 extends over 14 amino acids. As DNA, the CDR3 is TGTGCCGCGGGACAGGGGTTACCCACAGATACGCAGTATTTT. Translating it yields CAAGQGLPTDTQYF.

The chain employs TRBV2 and TRBJ1-2, with D perhaps TRBD1 (6 bases). Between the trimmed V and J ends, which lost 8 bases and 4 bases, there was a span of 8 bases. The CDR3 length is 11 residues. Per germline, CDR1 SNHLY and CDR2 FYNNEI. DNA for the CDR3: TGTGCCAGCGGACAGATCTATGGCTACACCTTC. Protein sequence: CASGQIYGYTF.

The V gene is TRBV5-6, the J gene TRBJ1-2, with 7 bases that match TRBD1. CDR3 length equals 16 residues. The V gene's germline CDR1 is SGHDT and CDR2 YYEEEE. The ends lost 3 bases at V and 4 bases at J; junction bases unmatched: 12. CDR3 sequence reads: CASSSQGRGAVYGYTF. For the CDR3, the DNA is TGTGCCAGCAGCTCCCAGGGCAGGGGGGCTGTCTATGGCTACACCTTC.

V is TRBV28 and J is TRBJ1-5; a possible D gene is TRBD1 (5 bases). Trimming stripped 4 bases from V and 4 bases from J, with 8 bases between. The CDR3 loop spans 13 amino acids. Germline V gene sequence: CDR1 MDHEN, CDR2 SYDVKM. CDR3 DNA sequence: TGTGCCAGCAGTTGGGGGGAGAATCAGCCCCAGCATTTT. Its protein is CASSWGENQPQHF.

The V gene is TRBV18, the J gene TRBJ1-2; 7 bases fit TRBD1. The CDR3 contains 15 residues. With V trimmed by 1 base and J by 8 bases, 10 bases remained unmatched. Germline V lookup: CDR1 KGHSH, CDR2 LQKENI. The CDR3, as DNA: TGTGCCAGCTCACCACTATCTGACAGGGCGCGCGGCTACACCTTC. Translated, it gives CASSPLSDRARGYTF.